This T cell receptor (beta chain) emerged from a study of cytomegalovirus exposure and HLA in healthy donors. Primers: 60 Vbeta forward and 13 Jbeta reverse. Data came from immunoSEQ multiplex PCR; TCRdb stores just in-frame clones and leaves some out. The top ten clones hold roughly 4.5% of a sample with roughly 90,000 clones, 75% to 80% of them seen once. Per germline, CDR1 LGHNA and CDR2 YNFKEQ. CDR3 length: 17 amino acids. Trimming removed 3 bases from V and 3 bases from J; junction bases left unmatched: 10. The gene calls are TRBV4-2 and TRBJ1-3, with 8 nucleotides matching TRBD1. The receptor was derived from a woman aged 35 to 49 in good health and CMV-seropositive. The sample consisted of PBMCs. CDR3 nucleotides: TGTGCCAGCAGCCAGGGGGCGACAGGGGATTATGGAAACACCATATATTTT. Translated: CASSQGATGDYGNTIYF.